This T cell receptor beta chain was recovered during a study of patients and donors after allogeneic stem cell transplantation. TCRdb re-called the RT-PCR reads with MiXCR, one entry per CDR3 protein. This sample has 800,000 to 1,000,000 distinct CDR3 sequences, with approximately 18% found just once. This CDR3 has 17 residues. Germline values: CDR1 SGHAT, CDR2 FQNNGV. The V gene end was trimmed by 7 bases and the J gene end by 4 bases; junction bases not matched to a gene: 17. This clonotype has just one count. What was sequenced was blood, either unsorted or a sorted T cell fraction (not recorded which). The origin of this receptor is a human donor who was either an allogeneic HSCT recipient or a stem cell or donor lymphocyte infusion donor (not recorded which). It is not recorded whose cells these are; they may come from a transplant donor. The chain employs TRBV11-2 and TRBJ2-7; 9 bases line up with TRBD2. The DNA of the CDR3 is TGTGCCAGCACCGCTCGGGGGGCAGCGGGAGGATCATACGAGCAGTACTTC. Residues: CASTARGAAGGSYEQYF.